The 2 T cell receptor beta chains in this list originate from one sample, sequenced in a study of blood T cell repertoires in COVID-19. Only in-frame clones appear in the TCRdb table, and some are missing; sequencing was by immunoSEQ multiplex PCR. The table includes around 140,000 clones, around 79% detected once. The source material was PBMCs or T cells enriched from blood (not recorded which). These receptors were collected from a woman aged 45-60 years who had recovered from COVID-19.

This clone was seen once. This rearrangement joins TRBV3-1 (or the pseudogene TRBV3-2) to TRBJ2-1; a possible D gene is TRBD2 (5 bases). The CDR3 totals 12 residues. V shed 1 base and J shed 15 bases, with 13 bases lying between them. CDR1 and CDR2 (germline): LGHDT, YNNKEL (reference sequence). DNA for the CDR3: TGTGCCAGCAGCCAAGGGGCGGGTGGTCGGTTCTTC. Translation gives CASSQGAGGRFF.

This chain joins TRBV7-3 and TRBJ2-2; D might be TRBD1 (5 bases). This CDR3 has 15 amino acids. The germline CDR1 and CDR2 sequences are SGHTA and FQGTGA. V was clipped by 5 bases and J by 10 bases, with 20 bases between them. The CDR3 here is CASSLPGQQAKELFF. The CDR3, as DNA: TGTGCCAGCAGCCTCCCCGGCCAACAGGCTAAGGAGCTGTTTTTT.